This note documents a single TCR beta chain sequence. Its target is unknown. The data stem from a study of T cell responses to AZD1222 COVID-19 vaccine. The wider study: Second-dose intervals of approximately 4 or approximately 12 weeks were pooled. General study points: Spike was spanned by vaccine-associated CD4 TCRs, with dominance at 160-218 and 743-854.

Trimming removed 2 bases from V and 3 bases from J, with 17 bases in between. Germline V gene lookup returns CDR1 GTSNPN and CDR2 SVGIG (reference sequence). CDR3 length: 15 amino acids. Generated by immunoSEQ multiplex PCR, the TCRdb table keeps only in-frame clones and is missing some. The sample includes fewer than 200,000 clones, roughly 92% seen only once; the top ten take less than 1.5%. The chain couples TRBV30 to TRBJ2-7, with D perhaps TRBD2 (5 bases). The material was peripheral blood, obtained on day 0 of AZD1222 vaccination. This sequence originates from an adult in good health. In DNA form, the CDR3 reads TGTGCCTGGAGTTCTGGAGGTTTAGGGCGCTACGAGCAGTACTTC. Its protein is CAWSSGGLGRYEQYF.